This TCR beta chain is from a study of cytomegalovirus exposure and HLA in healthy donors. Assay used: immunoSEQ multiplex PCR; TCRdb lists only in-frame clones, some missing. The table records some 250,000 clones, about nine tenths of them present only once. The CDR3 length is 15 residues. Germline lookup yields CDR1 SGHRS and CDR2 YFSETQ. Losses at the gene ends were 3 bases for V and 4 bases for J; bases not matched to a gene: 9. Worth noting for this clone: Its matching antigen is unknown.

Study findings and constraints: In vitro testing confirmed a few CMV-associated chains as specific for CMV antigens.

The source material was PBMCs. The sequence derives from a woman in her 30s in good health and CMV-seronegative. This chain uses TRBV5-1 with TRBJ2-7, with TRBD1 matching 8 bases. CDR3 bases: TGCGCCAGCAGCTCCGGGACAGGCGGGAATTACGAGCAGTACTTC. Its translation is CASSSGTGGNYEQYF.